Sequencing of this T cell receptor beta chain was carried out in a study of CD8 T cells in Susac syndrome. It was with random hexamers that roughly 0.45 to 1 ug RNA was reverse transcribed. Amplification of TCR beta CDR3 was carried out by immunoSEQ multiplex PCR, which covered 54 Vbeta and 13 Jbeta segments. MiXCR, applied by TCRdb to the immunoSEQ multiplex PCR reads, yields one record per CDR3 protein. Of 200,000 to 250,000 distinct CDR3 sequences listed, 93% are singletons. Sequencing of TCR beta covered CD8+ and CD4+ T cells obtained from blood. The CDR3 length is 15 residues. Trimming cost V 4 bases and J 5 bases; bases outside gene matches: 10. Looked up from germline, CDR1 is MGHDK and CDR2 is SYGVNS.

The sequence was collected from a human donor with multiple sclerosis. The source material was CD4+ T cells from PBMCs. The chain recombines TRBV25-1 with TRBJ1-1; 7 nucleotides match TRBD1. The CDR3 here is CASSVSKTGDTEAFF. CDR3 in DNA: TGTGCCAGCAGTGTCTCTAAAACAGGGGATACTGAAGCTTTCTTT. The entire variable domain, with the rest obtained from reference TRBV25-1 and TRBJ1-1, is as follows: EADIYQTPRYLVIGTGKKITLECSQTMGHDKMYWYQQDPGMELHLIHYSYGVNSTEKGDLSSESTVSRIRTEHFPLTLESARPSHTSQYLCASSVSKTGDTEAFFGQGTRLTVV.